The 25 T cell receptor beta chains reported below all come from one sample, sequenced in a study of OX40 agonist ivuxolimab in advanced cancers. Sequencing used immunoSEQ multiplex PCR; TCRdb keeps in-frame clones, though not all of them. The sample has 70,000 to 95,000 clones; about 80% are singletons. Sequencing used CD4+ or CD8+ T cells sorted from blood, obtained in a trial of the OX40 agonist ivuxolimab. The receptors shown here come from an adult with an advanced solid tumor such as melanoma, head and neck, liver or kidney cancer.

Of note for this clone: Relative to the germline gene, one junction end is altered; a read error may explain this. The chain couples TRBV7-7 to TRBJ2-2; D is possibly TRBD1 (5 bases). This CDR3 is 13 amino acids long. Looked up from germline, CDR1 is SSHAT and CDR2 is FNYEAQ (reference sequence). Here the CDR3 DNA reads TGTGCTAGCAGCTCGGACACAGCCGGGGAGCTGTTTTTT. This gives the protein CASSSDTAGELFF.

Comment on this clone: At one boundary the junction diverges from the germline segment, which might be a read error. The sample holds other DNA sequences that translate to the same CDR3. The chain has TRBV7-2 and TRBJ1-5; maybe TRBD1 (6 bases). Germline-derived CDR1 and CDR2 are SGHTA and FQGNSA. The CDR3 extends over 14 amino acids. The CDR3 region has the DNA TGTGCCAGCAGCCCCCAGGGGAGCAACCAGCCCCAGCATTTT. Its translation is CASSPQGSNQPQHF.

Concerning this clone itself: Other DNA sequences in the same sample also yield this CDR3. The V gene is TRBV7-9, the J gene TRBJ2-1; 8 bases are shared with TRBD1. V dropped 6 bases and J dropped 6; count of bases not matched to a gene: 4. The CDR3 is 13 amino acids. Germline V lookup: CDR1 SEHNR, CDR2 FQNEAQ (reference sequence). CDR3 residues: CASSLTGVNEQFF. The CDR3 coding sequence is TGTGCCAGCAGTCTGACAGGGGTCAATGAGCAGTTCTTC.

The genes are TRBV15 and TRBJ2-7, with unresolved D. The germline V gene has CDR1 LNHNV and CDR2 YYDKDF (reference sequence). V gave up 3 bases and J gave up 3 bases, with 9 bases separating them. The CDR3 sequence is 13 residues long. The CDR3 bases are TGTGCCACCAGCAGGGGCGCAGACTACGAGCAGTACGTC. Translated: CATSRGADYEQYV.

The V gene is TRBV11-3, the J gene TRBJ2-1; D is possibly TRBD2 (6 bases). The CDR3 has 15 amino acids. V gave up 5 bases and J gave up 1 base, with 12 bases separating them. The germline V gene has CDR1 SGHNT and CDR2 YENEEA. CDR3 nucleotides: TGTGCCAGCAGCGCAGGGACTTGGTCCTACAATGAGCAGTTCTTC. Protein product: CASSAGTWSYNEQFF.

The chain links TRBV30 to TRBJ1-6, with TRBD1 as a possible D gene (5 bases). This CDR3 contains 14 residues. V was pared by 7 bases and J by 3 bases, with 13 bases between. CDR1 is GTSNPN, CDR2 SVGIG, per germline (reference sequence). The CDR3 reads CAYSRQRYNSPLHF. CDR3 nucleotide sequence: TGTGCCTACTCCCGACAGCGCTATAATTCACCCCTCCACTTT. Full variable domain (outside the CDR3, taken from reference TRBV30 and TRBJ1-6): SQTIHQWPATLVQPVGSPLSLECTVEGTSNPNLYWYRQAAGRGLQLLFYSVGIGQISSEVPQNLSASRPQDRQFILSSKKLLLSDSGFYLCAYSRQRYNSPLHFGNGTRLTVT.

The chain couples TRBV27 to TRBJ2-1, with D hard to call. Germline V lookup: CDR1 MNHEY, CDR2 SMNVEV (reference sequence). Trimming removed 2 bases at V and 8 bases at J, with 7 bases between. This CDR3 has 12 residues. The CDR3 region has the DNA TGTGCCAGCAGTTTAGGTCGCCATGAGCAGTTCTTC. Translated, it gives CASSLGRHEQFF.

The chain has TRBV7-9 and TRBJ2-5, with 8 bases fitting TRBD2. Germline CDR1 reads SEHNR; CDR2 reads FQNEAQ (reference sequence). This CDR3 is 14 amino acids long. V dropped 5 bases and J dropped 5; count of bases not matched to a gene: 7. The CDR3 loop reads CASSPRTSTETQYF. DNA of the CDR3: TGTGCCAGCAGCCCTAGGACTAGCACGGAGACCCAGTACTTC.

The chain couples TRBV11-2 to TRBJ2-7; maybe TRBD1 (5 bases). Trimming stripped 1 base from V and 3 bases from J, with 16 bases between. There are 16 residues in the CDR3. Looked up from germline, CDR1 is SGHAT and CDR2 is FQNNGV. The CDR3 sequence is CASSLAGWGTNYEQYV. CDR3 DNA: TGTGCCAGCAGCTTAGCTGGGTGGGGCACCAACTACGAGCAGTACGTC.

The V and J genes are TRBV19 and TRBJ1-2; D is ambiguous. There are 14 residues in the CDR3. Germline V gene lookup returns CDR1 LNHDA and CDR2 SQIVND (reference sequence). The V gene lost 5 bases and the J gene lost 2 bases, with 12 bases spanning the gap. DNA of the CDR3: TGTGCCAGTAGTCCAACCCTCCGGAACTATGGCTACACCTTC. Translated: CASSPTLRNYGYTF.

This chain connects TRBV19 to TRBJ1-5, with 7 bases matching TRBD1. Germline CDR1 reads LNHDA; CDR2 reads SQIVND (reference sequence). The CDR3 sequence is 18 residues long. V was pared by 6 bases and J by 3 bases, with 17 bases of the junction left unmatched. CDR3 in DNA: TGTGCCAGTAGATTAGGGACAGACGGGCTTTTCGACAATCAGCCCCAGCATTTT. Amino acid sequence: CASRLGTDGLFDNQPQHF.

This CDR3 is CAWSGAWQATSTDTQYF. CDR3 nucleotide sequence: TGTGCCTGGAGTGGAGCGTGGCAGGCCACTAGCACAGATACGCAGTATTTT. J is TRBJ2-3 and V is TRBV30; D ambiguous. There are 17 residues in the CDR3. V dropped 1 base and J dropped 0 bases, with 17 bases sitting between them. Germline assignment: CDR1 GTSNPN and CDR2 SVGIG (reference sequence).

J is TRBJ2-7 and V is TRBV4-3, with TRBD1 identical over 8 bases. CDR3 length: 14 residues. Germline V gives CDR1 LGHNA, CDR2 YSLEER. V lost 2 bases, J lost 5 bases, and 5 bases stayed unmatched. The CDR3 region is CASSQRTGSNEQYF. CDR3 in DNA: TGCGCCAGCAGCCAAAGGACAGGGAGCAACGAGCAGTACTTC.

The chain recombines TRBV11-2 with TRBJ2-7; D is perhaps TRBD2 (6 bases). Trimming stripped 3 bases from V and 7 bases from J, with 16 bases between. The CDR3 length is 14 residues. CDR1 is SGHAT and CDR2 is FQNNGV in the germline V gene. CDR3 protein: CASSFGDSEGEQYF. As DNA, the CDR3 is TGTGCCAGCAGCTTCGGGGACTCGGAGGGGGAGCAGTACTTC.

The chain has TRBV6-5 and TRBJ2-7, with D perhaps matching TRBD1 (6 bases). Trimming removed 2 bases at V and 0 bases at J, with 11 bases between. Germline CDR1 MNHEY, CDR2 SVGAGI. This CDR3 is built from 15 residues. DNA of the CDR3: TGTGCCAGCAGTTACAACAGGGAGAGCTCCTACGAGCAGTACGTC. Protein sequence: CASSYNRESSYEQYV.

Points on this clone: Other DNA sequences in this sample translate to the same CDR3. The rearrangement uses TRBV9 and TRBJ2-3; D ambiguous. Germline CDR1 reads SGDLS; CDR2 reads YYNGEE. This CDR3 contains 15 residues. V lost 0 bases to trimming and J lost 0 bases, with 8 bases between them. The CDR3 sequence: CASSVVGTSTDTQYF. For the CDR3, the DNA is TGTGCCAGCAGCGTAGTCGGTACTAGCACAGATACGCAGTATTTT.

The chain uses TRBV28 and TRBJ2-1, with D possibly being TRBD1 (6 bases). Trimming removed 2 bases from V and 2 bases from J, with 7 bases in between. Germline CDR1 is MDHEN and CDR2 is SYDVKM. There are 14 residues in the CDR3. DNA of the CDR3: TGTGCCAGCAGTTTAAGGGACACCTACAATGAGCAGTTCTTC. It is translated as CASSLRDTYNEQFF.

The chain combines TRBV14 with TRBJ2-7; D may be TRBD1 (5 bases). This CDR3 comprises 14 residues. The V end was cut by 2 bases, the J end by 4 bases, with 12 bases between. From germline, CDR1 is SGHDN and CDR2 FVKESK. The DNA for the CDR3 is TGTGCCAGCAGCCAACACCCAGGGTCGTACGAGCAGTACTTC. This encodes CASSQHPGSYEQYF.

The V call is TRBV10-2, the J call TRBJ1-1, with 9 bases identical to TRBD1. V lost 0 bases to trimming and J lost 5 bases; unmatched junction nucleotides: 10. This CDR3 has 17 amino acids. Germline CDR1 and CDR2: WSHSY and SAAADI. The CDR3 nucleotides read TGCGCCAGCAGTGAGTCCACGCGGGACAGGGATACAACTGAAGCTTTCTTT. The encoded protein is CASSESTRDRDTTEAFF.

The chain is built from TRBV10-1 and TRBJ2-2, with D uncertain. There are 14 residues in the CDR3. Deletions cut 4 bases from V and 0 bases from J, with 6 bases between. Germline lookup yields CDR1 WNHNN and CDR2 SYGVQD (reference sequence). CDR3 bases: TGCGCCAGCAGTGCAAGGGCGAACACCGGGGAGCTGTTTTTT. It is translated as CASSARANTGELFF.

The genes are TRBV6-5 and TRBJ2-1, with 7 bases identical to TRBD2. The CDR3 length is 14 residues. The germline gives CDR1 MNHEY, CDR2 SVGAGI. V lost 3 bases and J lost 6; bases outside the gene matches: 5. The CDR3 coding sequence is TGTGCCAGCAGTTATAGCGGGCCTTTCAATGAGCAGTTCTTC. As protein: CASSYSGPFNEQFF.

The sample holds a few counts of this clone. V and J are TRBV5-1 and TRBJ1-1, with a weak D call TRBD1 (5 bases). CDR3 length: 14 residues. Trimming stripped 4 bases from V and 5 bases from J, with 15 bases between. CDR1 is SGHRS and CDR2 is YFSETQ in the germline V gene. The CDR3 loop is CASSQGDRSTEAFF. In DNA form, the CDR3 reads TGCGCCAGCAGCCAAGGCGACAGAAGTACTGAAGCTTTCTTT.

The gene calls are TRBV5-1 and TRBJ2-2; TRBD2 might be the D (6 bases). The CDR3 has 14 residues. Trimming cost V 5 bases and J 4 bases, with 12 bases left between them. Germline V gene data show CDR1 as SGHRS and CDR2 as YFSETQ. CDR3 DNA: TGCGCCAGCAGAGGCCAGGGAGGCACCGGGGAGCTGTTTTTT. This translates into CASRGQGGTGELFF. The complete variable domain, with remaining parts taken from reference TRBV5-1 and TRBJ2-2, reads KAGVTQTPRYLIKTRGQQVTLSCSPISGHRSVSWYQQTPGQGLQFLFEYFSETQRNKGNFPGRFSGRQFSNSRSEMNVSTLELGDSALYLCASRGQGGTGELFFGEGSRLTVL.

This clone was recorded once. The V call is TRBV28, the J call TRBJ2-5, with a possible D match to TRBD2 (6 bases). V lost 5 bases and J 6 bases, leaving 16 bases between the germline ends. Germline CDR1 reads MDHEN; CDR2 reads SYDVKM. The CDR3 contains 14 residues. The CDR3 spells CASSVIYGGKTQYF. CDR3 bases: TGTGCCAGCAGTGTTATCTATGGGGGGAAGACCCAGTACTTC.

This sequence joins TRBV2 and TRBJ2-7, with a tentative D call TRBD2 (6 bases). CDR1 SNHLY and CDR2 FYNNEI come from the germline V gene. The CDR3 runs to 15 residues. V lost 8 bases, J lost 0 bases, and 17 bases lay in between. The CDR3 region is CASRTGTEGSYEQYF. The CDR3, as DNA: TGTGCCAGCCGCACCGGGACTGAAGGCTCCTACGAGCAGTACTTC. The entire variable domain, with the rest obtained from reference TRBV2 and TRBJ2-7, is as follows: EPEVTQTPSHQVTQMGQEVILRCVPISNHLYFYWYRQILGQKVEFLVSFYNNEISEKSEIFDDQFSVERPDGSNFTLKIRSTKLEDSAMYFCASRTGTEGSYEQYFGPGTRLTVT.